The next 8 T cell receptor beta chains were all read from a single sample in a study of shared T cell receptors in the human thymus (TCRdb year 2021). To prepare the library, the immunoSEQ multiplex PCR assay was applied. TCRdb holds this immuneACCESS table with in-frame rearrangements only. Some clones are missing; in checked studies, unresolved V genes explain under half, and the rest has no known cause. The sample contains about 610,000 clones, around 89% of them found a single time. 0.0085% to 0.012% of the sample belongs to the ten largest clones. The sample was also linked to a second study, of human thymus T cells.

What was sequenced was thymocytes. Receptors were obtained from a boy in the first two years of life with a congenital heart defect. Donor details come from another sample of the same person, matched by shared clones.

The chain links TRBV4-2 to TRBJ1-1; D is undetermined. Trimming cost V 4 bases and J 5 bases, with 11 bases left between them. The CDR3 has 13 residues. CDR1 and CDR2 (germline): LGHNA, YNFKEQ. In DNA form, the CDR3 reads TGTGCCAGCAGCCCGGGGTCGGGGACTGAAGCTTTCTTT. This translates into CASSPGSGTEAFF.

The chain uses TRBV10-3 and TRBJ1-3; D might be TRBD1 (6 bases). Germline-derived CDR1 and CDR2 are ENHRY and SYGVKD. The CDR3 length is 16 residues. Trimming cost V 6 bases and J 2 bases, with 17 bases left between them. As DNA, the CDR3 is TGTGCCATCAGGAGGGGGACACTAGGAACTGGAAACACCATATATTTT. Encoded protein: CAIRRGTLGTGNTIYF.

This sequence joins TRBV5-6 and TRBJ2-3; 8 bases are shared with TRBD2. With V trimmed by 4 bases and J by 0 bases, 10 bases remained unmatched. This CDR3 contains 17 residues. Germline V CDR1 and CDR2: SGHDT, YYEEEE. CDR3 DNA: TGTGCCAGCAGCAAGATCCCAGGCGGGAGGAGCACAGATACGCAGTATTTT. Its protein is CASSKIPGGRSTDTQYF.

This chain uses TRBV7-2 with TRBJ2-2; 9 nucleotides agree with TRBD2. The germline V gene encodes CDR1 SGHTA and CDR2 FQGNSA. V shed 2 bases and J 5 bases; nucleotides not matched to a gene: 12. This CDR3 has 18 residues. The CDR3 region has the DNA TGTGCCAGCAGCTTATCCGCTAGCGGGGAAAGGGGGACCGGGGAGCTGTTTTTT. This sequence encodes CASSLSASGERGTGELFF.

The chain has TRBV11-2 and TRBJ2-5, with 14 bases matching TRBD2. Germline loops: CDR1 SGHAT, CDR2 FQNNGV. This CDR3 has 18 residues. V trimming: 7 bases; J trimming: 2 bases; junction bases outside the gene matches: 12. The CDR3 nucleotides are TGTGCCAGCACCGAAGGACTAGCGGGAGGAATAATTCAAGAGACCCAGTACTTC. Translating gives CASTEGLAGGIIQETQYF.

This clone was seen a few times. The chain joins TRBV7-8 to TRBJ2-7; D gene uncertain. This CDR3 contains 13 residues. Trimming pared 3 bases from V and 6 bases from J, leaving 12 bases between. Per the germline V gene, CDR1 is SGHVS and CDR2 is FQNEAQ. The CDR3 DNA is TGTGCCAGCAGCTTCGTGGTGCGAGGCGAGCAGTACTTC. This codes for CASSFVVRGEQYF.

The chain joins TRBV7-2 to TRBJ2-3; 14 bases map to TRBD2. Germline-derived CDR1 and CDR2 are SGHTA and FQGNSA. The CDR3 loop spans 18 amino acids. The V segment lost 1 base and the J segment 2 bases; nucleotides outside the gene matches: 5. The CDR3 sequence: CASSLGRLAGGFTDTQYF. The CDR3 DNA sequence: TGTGCCAGCAGCTTAGGCCGACTAGCGGGAGGGTTCACAGATACGCAGTATTTT.

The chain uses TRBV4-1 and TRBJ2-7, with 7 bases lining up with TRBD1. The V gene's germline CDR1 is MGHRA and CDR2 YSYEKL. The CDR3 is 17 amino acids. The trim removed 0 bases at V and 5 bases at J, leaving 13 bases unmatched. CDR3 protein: CASSQDWVDRATDEQYF. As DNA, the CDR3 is TGCGCCAGCAGCCAAGATTGGGTTGACAGGGCTACTGACGAGCAGTACTTC.